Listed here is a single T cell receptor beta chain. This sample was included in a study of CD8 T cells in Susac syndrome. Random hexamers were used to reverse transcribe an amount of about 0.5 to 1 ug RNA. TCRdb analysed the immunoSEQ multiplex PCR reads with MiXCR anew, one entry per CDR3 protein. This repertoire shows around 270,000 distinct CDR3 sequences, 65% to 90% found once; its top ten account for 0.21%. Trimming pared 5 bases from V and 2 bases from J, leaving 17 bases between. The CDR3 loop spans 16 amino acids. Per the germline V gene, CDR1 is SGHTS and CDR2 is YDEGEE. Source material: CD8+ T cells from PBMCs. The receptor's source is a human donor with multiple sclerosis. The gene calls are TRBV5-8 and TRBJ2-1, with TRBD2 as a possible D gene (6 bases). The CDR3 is CASREGLSGAYNEQFF. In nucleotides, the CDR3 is TGTGCCAGCAGGGAGGGACTCTCTGGGGCCTACAATGAGCAGTTCTTC.